The next 22 T cell receptor beta chains were all read from a single sample in a study of blood T cells in healthy people across ages. The use of a sample-barcoded 5' primer and a J-beta primer mix characterized a second PCR of roughly 6 to 11 cycles. Via MiXCR, TCRdb re-called the 5' RACE reads, giving one row per CDR3 protein. The sample holds about 1.6 million distinct CDR3 sequences, almost 35% seen once. The sequenced material came from blood. The source is a young woman in good health.

V gene TRBV6-1 combines with J gene TRBJ1-1; 7 positions agree with TRBD1. Germline V gene sequence: CDR1 MNHNS, CDR2 SASEGT. With V trimmed by 1 base and J by 1 base, 15 bases remained unmatched. This CDR3 is 19 amino acids long. As DNA, the CDR3 is TGTGCCAGCAGTGAAGACCTCCTACCACGGGCAGGGGGGAACACTGAAGCTTTCTTT. It specifies CASSEDLLPRAGGNTEAFF.

The genes are TRBV14 and TRBJ2-1; 7 bases map to TRBD1. This CDR3 comprises 16 residues. J lost 4 bases, V lost 6 bases, and 12 bases had no gene match. Germline CDR1 and CDR2: SGHDN and FVKESK. The CDR3 DNA reads as TGTGCCAGCAGTCAACAGGGGTTTATAGGGTACAATGAGCAGTTCTTC. Translated: CASSQQGFIGYNEQFF.

This clonotype came up a few times. The V and J genes are TRBV7-9 and TRBJ2-1, with 7 bases matching TRBD1. Looked up from germline, CDR1 is SEHNR and CDR2 is FQNEAQ (reference sequence). After removal of 5 bases from V and 0 bases from J, the junction contained 4 bases not matched to a gene. The CDR3 is 15 amino acids. The CDR3 here is CASSDTGDSYNEQFF. CDR3 DNA: TGTGCCAGCAGCGACACAGGGGACTCCTACAATGAGCAGTTCTTC.

A few counts support this clonotype. The chain combines TRBV14 with TRBJ1-5, with D perhaps TRBD1 (6 bases). Trimming left V 0 bases short and J 10 bases short, with 16 bases between. Germline assignment: CDR1 SGHDN and CDR2 FVKESK. This CDR3 comprises 15 residues. CDR3 bases: TGTGCCAGCAGCCAAGATCTCGGGACACTTATACCCCAGCATTTT. Translated, it gives CASSQDLGTLIPQHF.

V usage is TRBV27 and J usage is TRBJ1-4; tentative D call: TRBD1 (5 bases). With 5 bases removed from V and 6 bases from J, the gap between germline ends came to 19 bases. The CDR3 has 16 amino acids. CDR1 and CDR2 from the germline V gene are MNHEY and SMNVEV (reference sequence). The CDR3 nucleotides are TGTGCCAGCAGTACCTCCGTCTGGACAAGGGATGAAAAACTGTTTTTT. Translation: CASSTSVWTRDEKLFF. The full variable domain, its missing parts supplied by reference TRBV27 and TRBJ1-4, is EAQVTQNPRYLITVTGKKLTVTCSQNMNHEYMSWYRQDPGLGLRQIYYSMNVEVTDKGDVPEGYKVSRKEKRNFPLILESPSPNQTSLYFCASSTSVWTRDEKLFFGSGTQLSVL.

This clonotype was seen more than once but under ten times. A read error may explain this, as a much larger clone is one base away. The V call is TRBV12-3 or TRBV12-4, the J call TRBJ2-5; D uncertain. The CDR3 runs to 13 residues. V was cut by 6 bases and J by 5 bases, with 13 bases left in between. The CDR3 nucleotides are TGTGCCAGCAGCCCAAACCTCCGCGAGACCCAGTACTTC. The encoded protein is CASSPNLRETQYF.

This clonotype was seen at least ten times. The V gene is TRBV4-1, the J gene TRBJ2-7, with 15 bases matching TRBD2. The CDR3 has 15 residues. The germline gives CDR1 MGHRA, CDR2 YSYEKL. V lost 3 bases, J lost 5 bases, and 2 bases stayed unmatched. As DNA, the CDR3 is TGCGCCAGCAGCCAGGGACTAGCGGGGGGCAACGAGCAGTACTTC. It encodes CASSQGLAGGNEQYF.

The CDR3 region is CASSISGIGTGELFF. CDR3 DNA sequence: TGTGCCAGCAGTATTAGCGGGATCGGCACCGGGGAGCTGTTTTTT. The chain carries TRBV6-1 and TRBJ2-2; 8 positions agree with TRBD2. Germline trimming cut 5 bases from V and 4 bases from J; bases unmatched to any gene: 6. CDR3 length equals 15 residues. Germline V lookup: CDR1 MNHNS, CDR2 SASEGT.

This chain links TRBV24-1 with TRBJ2-3; 7 nucleotides match TRBD1. The length of the CDR3 is 17 residues. In germline, CDR1 is KGHDR, CDR2 SFDVKD. V lost 4 bases, J lost 0 bases, and 9 bases stayed unmatched. CDR3 protein: CATSDPRTGLSTDTQYF. The CDR3 nucleotides read TGTGCCACCAGTGACCCTCGGACAGGTCTAAGCACAGATACGCAGTATTTT.

The chain employs TRBV20-1 and TRBJ2-3; no clear D. Between the trimmed V and J ends, which lost 3 bases and 2 bases, there was a span of 9 bases. This CDR3 comprises 13 residues. Germline CDR1 and CDR2: DFQATT and SNEGSKA (reference sequence). This chain's CDR3 is CSASGVVTDTQYF. DNA for the CDR3: TGCAGTGCTAGTGGTGTTGTCACAGATACGCAGTATTTT.

The V and J genes are TRBV4-1 and TRBJ1-2; 9 positions match TRBD1. CDR3 length: 16 residues. V shed 3 bases and J 0 bases; nucleotides not matched to a gene: 5. In germline, CDR1 is MGHRA, CDR2 YSYEKL. CDR3 DNA: TGCGCCAGCAGCCATCCGACAGGGGGAACTAACTATGGCTACACCTTC. Translating gives CASSHPTGGTNYGYTF.

This clonotype was seen a handful of times. The chain recombines TRBV12-3 or TRBV12-4 with TRBJ2-3; possible D gene TRBD2, 5 bases. Trimming took off 5 bases at V and 6 bases at J, with 15 bases between the two ends. The CDR3 runs 14 residues. The CDR3, as DNA: TGTGCCAGCAGTATCTGGACTGATCGTGATACGCAGTATTTT. This gives the protein CASSIWTDRDTQYF.

This chain links TRBV3-1 with TRBJ1-4; maybe TRBD1 (6 bases). V lost 4 bases, J lost 3 bases, and 15 bases lay in between. Germline V CDR1 and CDR2: LGHDT, YNNKEL (reference sequence). This CDR3 spans 16 amino acids. The CDR3, as DNA: TGTGCCAGCAGCCTTAGACAGGAGGTGGCTAATGAAAAACTGTTTTTT. Protein: CASSLRQEVANEKLFF. Using reference TRBV3-1 and TRBJ1-4 for the parts outside the CDR3, the full variable domain is DTAVSQTPKYLVTQMGNDKSIKCEQNLGHDTMYWYKQDSKKFLKIMFSYNNKELIINETVPNRFSPKSPDKAHLNLHINSLELGDSAVYFCASSLRQEVANEKLFFGSGTQLSVL.

Ten or more counts support this clonotype. The chain uses TRBV20-1 and TRBJ2-1, with a weak D call TRBD2 (6 bases). V dropped 2 bases and J dropped 3 bases, with 8 bases sitting between them. Germline CDR1 DFQATT, CDR2 SNEGSKA (reference sequence). The CDR3 sequence is 13 residues long. The CDR3 bases are TGCAGTGCTAGATCTAGCGTCTACAATGAGCAGTTCTTC. Encoded protein: CSARSSVYNEQFF.

This chain joins TRBV7-8 and TRBJ2-1; TRBD2 might be the D (5 bases). This CDR3 has 13 residues. The germline V and J ends were trimmed by 4 bases and 9 bases, with 13 bases remaining between them. Germline V CDR1 and CDR2: SGHVS, FQNEAQ. CDR3 sequence: CASSSRAAGEQFF. The CDR3 DNA sequence: TGTGCCAGCAGCTCTCGGGCCGCGGGTGAGCAGTTCTTC.

Here the CDR3 reads CSARAGGDYNSPLHF. The CDR3 region has the DNA TGCAGTGCTAGAGCCGGCGGAGATTATAATTCACCCCTCCACTTT. The chain has TRBV20-1 and TRBJ1-6; D not certain. Trimming pared 1 base from V and 4 bases from J, leaving 11 bases between. This CDR3 comprises 15 residues. From germline, CDR1 is DFQATT and CDR2 SNEGSKA (reference sequence).

This clonotype came up a few times. The chain couples TRBV20-1 to TRBJ2-1; TRBD2 aligns across 8 bases. Germline loops: CDR1 DFQATT, CDR2 SNEGSKA (reference sequence). Trimming cost V 6 bases and J 4 bases; bases outside gene matches: 11. This CDR3 region has 15 residues. The CDR3 nucleotides are TGCAGTGCGAGACCTAGCGGGCAGCAATACAATGAGCAGTTCTTC. This encodes CSARPSGQQYNEQFF.

This chain links TRBV7-9 with TRBJ1-1; no clear D gene. CDR3 length: 14 amino acids. Germline CDR1 is SEHNR and CDR2 is FQNEAQ (reference sequence). V lost 3 bases and J lost 5, with 13 bases in between. The CDR3 coding sequence is TGTGCCAGCAGCTTCGTCGACGGCCGGACTGAAGCTTTCTTT. Translated: CASSFVDGRTEAFF.

The chain has TRBV6-1 and TRBJ2-1, with a tentative D call TRBD2 (6 bases). Germline-derived CDR1 and CDR2 are MNHNS and SASEGT. The CDR3 covers 15 residues. Trimming pared 5 bases from V and 3 bases from J, leaving 14 bases between. This CDR3 reads CASSLSRDFYNEQFF. The DNA of the CDR3 is TGTGCCAGCAGTCTATCCCGGGACTTCTACAATGAGCAGTTCTTC.

This clonotype was seen many times. The CDR3 DNA follows: TGCGCCAGCAGCCAAGATCAGGGACTAGCTTCCTACGAGCAGTACTTC. Protein: CASSQDQGLASYEQYF. The rearrangement uses TRBV4-1 and TRBJ2-7; 9 bases are shared with TRBD2. This CDR3 has 16 amino acids. CDR1 and CDR2 from the germline V gene are MGHRA and YSYEKL. V lost 0 bases to trimming and J lost 1 base; unmatched junction nucleotides: 4.

This clonotype has a handful of counts. CDR3 sequence: CAASAKGASSPLHF. The CDR3 DNA reads TGTGCCGCCTCCGCCAAGGGCGCTAGTTCACCCCTCCACTTT. The V and J genes are TRBV27 and TRBJ1-6, with D hard to call. The V end lost 11 bases, the J end lost 9 bases, and 20 bases lay between the germline ends. The germline CDR1 and CDR2 sequences are MNHEY and SMNVEV (reference sequence). There are 14 residues in the CDR3.

The chain recombines TRBV12-3 or TRBV12-4 with TRBJ1-6; 10 bases align to TRBD1. With 2 bases clipped from V and 9 bases from J, the junction kept 13 bases outside the gene matches. The CDR3 spans 18 residues. CDR3 amino acids: CASSLPPGQTGGFSPLHF. In nucleotides, the CDR3 is TGTGCCAGCAGTTTACCACCCGGCCAGACAGGGGGCTTTTCACCCCTCCACTTT.